This T cell receptor (beta chain) appears in the sequencing data of a study of T cell responses to AZD1222 COVID-19 vaccine. Trimming removed 9 bases from V and 0 bases from J, with 8 bases in between. Per the germline V gene, CDR1 is MGHDK and CDR2 is SYGVNS. This CDR3 region has 13 residues. The method was immunoSEQ multiplex PCR; TCRdb's version includes in-frame clones alone and lacks a portion of them. The table shows about 110,000 clones, with about nine tenths occurring only once. The specimen was peripheral blood, collected on day 0 of AZD1222 vaccination. The chain combines TRBV25-1 with TRBJ1-4; D may be TRBD1 (5 bases). The TCR originated in an adult in good health. This chain's CDR3 is CASWGATNEKLFF. The CDR3, as DNA: TGTGCCAGTTGGGGGGCAACTAATGAAAAACTGTTTTTT.